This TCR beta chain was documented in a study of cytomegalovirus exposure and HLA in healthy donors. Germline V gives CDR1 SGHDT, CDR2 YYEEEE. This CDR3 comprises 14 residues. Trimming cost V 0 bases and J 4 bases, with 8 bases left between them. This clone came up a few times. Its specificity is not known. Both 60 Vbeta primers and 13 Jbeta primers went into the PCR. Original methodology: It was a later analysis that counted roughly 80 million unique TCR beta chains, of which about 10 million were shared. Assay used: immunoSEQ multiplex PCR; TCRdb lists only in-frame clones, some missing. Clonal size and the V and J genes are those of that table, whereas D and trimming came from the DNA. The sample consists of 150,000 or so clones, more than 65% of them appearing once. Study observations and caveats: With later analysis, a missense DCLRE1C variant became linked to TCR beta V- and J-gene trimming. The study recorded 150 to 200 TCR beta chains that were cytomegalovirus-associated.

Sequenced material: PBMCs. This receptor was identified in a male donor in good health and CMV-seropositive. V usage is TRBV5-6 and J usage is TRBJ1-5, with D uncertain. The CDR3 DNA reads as TGTGCCAGCAGCTTGGACGGTCTTAATCAGCCCCAGCATTTT. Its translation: CASSLDGLNQPQHF.